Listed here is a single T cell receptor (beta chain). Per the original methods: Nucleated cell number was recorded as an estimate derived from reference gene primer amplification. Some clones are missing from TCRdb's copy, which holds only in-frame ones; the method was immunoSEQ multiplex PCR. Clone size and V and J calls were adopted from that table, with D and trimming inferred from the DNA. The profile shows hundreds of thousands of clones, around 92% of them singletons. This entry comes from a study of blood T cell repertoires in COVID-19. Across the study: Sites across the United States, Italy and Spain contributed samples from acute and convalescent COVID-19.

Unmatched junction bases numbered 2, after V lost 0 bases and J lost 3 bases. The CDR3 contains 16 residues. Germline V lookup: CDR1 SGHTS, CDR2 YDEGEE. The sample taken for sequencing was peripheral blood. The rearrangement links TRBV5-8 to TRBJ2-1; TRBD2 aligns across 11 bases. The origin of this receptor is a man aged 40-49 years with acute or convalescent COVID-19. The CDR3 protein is CASSLGLAGRYNEQFF. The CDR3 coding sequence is TGTGCCAGCAGCTTGGGACTAGCGGGACGCTACAATGAGCAGTTCTTC.